The rows below give T cell receptor beta chains drawn from one sample of a study of CD8+ T cells in alopecia areata. Sequencing used immunoSEQ multiplex PCR; TCRdb keeps in-frame clones, though not all of them. The sample has roughly 130,000 clones; around 60% are singletons. Specimen: CD4+ T cells sorted from blood, collected at week 0. The receptors originated from a human donor with alopecia areata. The CDR3 runs from the conserved cysteine through the conserved F or W. Each record gives: J gene, V gene, D gene, clone size, CDR3 DNA, CDR3 protein. A D gene is named only where the DNA matches it firmly. A row's size may be missing; if present it is once, few, many or a size class.

J gene: TRBJ2-7; V gene: TRBV7-2; D gene: .; clone size: .; CDR3 DNA: TGTGCCAGCAGCCTCGGACGGTCCTACGAGCAGTACTTC; CDR3 protein: CASSLGRSYEQYF
J gene: TRBJ2-3; V gene: TRBV5-4; D gene: .; clone size: few; CDR3 DNA: TGTGCCAGCAGCCCGAATACGGCGGATACGCAGTATTTT; CDR3 protein: CASSPNTADTQYF
J gene: TRBJ1-6; V gene: TRBV6-1; D gene: .; clone size: .; CDR3 DNA: TGTGCCAGTGGGGCGGGTCAGATTAATTCACCCCTCCACTTT; CDR3 protein: CASGAGQINSPLHF
J gene: TRBJ1-4; V gene: TRBV7-9; D gene: .; clone size: .; CDR3 DNA: TGTGCCAGCAGCTTTCCCGGAATTACTAATGAAAAACTGTTTTTT; CDR3 protein: CASSFPGITNEKLFF
J gene: TRBJ2-1; V gene: TRBV19; D gene: TRBD1; clone size: .; CDR3 DNA: TGTGCCAGTAGCCTGACAGGGCCGACCTACAATGAGCAGTTCTTC; CDR3 protein: CASSLTGPTYNEQFF
J gene: TRBJ1-2; V gene: TRBV30; D gene: TRBD1; clone size: few; CDR3 DNA: TGTGCCGGAACCGGGACAGCAACTAACTATGGCTACACCTTC; CDR3 protein: CAGTGTATNYGYTF
J gene: TRBJ1-1; V gene: TRBV6-5; D gene: TRBD1; clone size: .; CDR3 DNA: TGTGCCAGCAGTTACTTGGGACAGGGGTTAGCTGAAGCTTTCTTT; CDR3 protein: CASSYLGQGLAEAFF
J gene: TRBJ1-2; V gene: TRBV5-5; D gene: TRBD1; clone size: .; CDR3 DNA: TGTGCCAGCAGCTTGACAGGGGAGTGGAACTATGGCTACACCTTC; CDR3 protein: CASSLTGEWNYGYTF
J gene: TRBJ1-6; V gene: TRBV4-3; D gene: .; clone size: .; CDR3 DNA: TGCGCCAGCAGCCAAGAGTCCCAGTGGAATTCACCCCTCCACTTT; CDR3 protein: CASSQESQWNSPLHF
J gene: TRBJ1-2; V gene: TRBV4-3; D gene: .; clone size: few; CDR3 DNA: TGCGCCAGCAGCCAAGAACCCGACAGGAGCAGGGCCGGCTACACCTTC; CDR3 protein: CASSQEPDRSRAGYTF
J gene: TRBJ2-2; V gene: TRBV30; D gene: TRBD2; clone size: once; CDR3 DNA: TGTGCCTGGACTATAGCGGGAGGGACGTTTAAGTTCACCGGGGAGCTGTTTTTT; CDR3 protein: CAWTIAGGTFKFTGELFF
J gene: TRBJ1-2; V gene: TRBV18; D gene: .; clone size: .; CDR3 DNA: TGTGCCAGCTCACCAGAGACGGACTATGGCTACACCTTC; CDR3 protein: CASSPETDYGYTF
J gene: TRBJ2-5; V gene: TRBV9; D gene: TRBD2; clone size: .; CDR3 DNA: TGTGCCAGCAGCGTAGCGGGCGGGAGGGCCGGGGAGACCCAGTACTTC; CDR3 protein: CASSVAGGRAGETQYF
J gene: TRBJ2-7; V gene: TRBV15; D gene: .; clone size: .; CDR3 DNA: TGTGCCACCAGCAGAGATTTGTATGGCGAGCAGTACTTC; CDR3 protein: CATSRDLYGEQYF
J gene: TRBJ2-3; V gene: TRBV30; D gene: .; clone size: .; CDR3 DNA: TGTGCCTGGAGCGACTATGTCTCGACGAAAAGCACAGATACGCAGTATTTT; CDR3 protein: CAWSDYVSTKSTDTQYF
J gene: TRBJ1-5; V gene: TRBV2; D gene: .; clone size: few; CDR3 DNA: TGTGCCAGCAGCCGGGGTGGGGGCAATCAGCCCCAGCATTTT; CDR3 protein: CASSRGGGNQPQHF
J gene: TRBJ2-5; V gene: TRBV14; D gene: .; clone size: .; CDR3 DNA: TGTGCCAGCAGCCCTCTCTTGGCGGTGGAGACCCAGTACTTC; CDR3 protein: CASSPLLAVETQYF
J gene: TRBJ2-2; V gene: TRBV15; D gene: .; clone size: once; CDR3 DNA: TGTGCCACCAGCAGAGATTGGTTGGCCACGAACACCGGGGAGCTGTTTTTT; CDR3 protein: CATSRDWLATNTGELFF
J gene: TRBJ2-2; V gene: TRBV7-2; D gene: .; clone size: once; CDR3 DNA: TGTGCCAGCAGCCCAAGGGGGGGCGCCGGGGAGCTGTTTTTT; CDR3 protein: CASSPRGGAGELFF
J gene: TRBJ2-7; V gene: TRBV7-2; D gene: TRBD2; clone size: few; CDR3 DNA: TGTGCCAGCAGTAGGGTAGCGGGAAGCTACGAGCAGTACTTC; CDR3 protein: CASSRVAGSYEQYF
J gene: TRBJ2-3; V gene: TRBV7-2; D gene: .; clone size: few; CDR3 DNA: TGTGCCAGCAGCCCCACGGGGGTGGCGTTGAGAATGGATACGCAGTATTTT; CDR3 protein: CASSPTGVALRMDTQYF
J gene: TRBJ2-7; V gene: TRBV5-1; D gene: .; clone size: .; CDR3 DNA: TGCGCCAGCAGCTTTAATCACGAGCAGTACTTC; CDR3 protein: CASSFNHEQYF
J gene: TRBJ2-7; V gene: TRBV7-2; D gene: .; clone size: .; CDR3 DNA: TGTGCCAGCAGCGTCACCCGAACCTACGAGCAGTACTTC; CDR3 protein: CASSVTRTYEQYF
J gene: TRBJ2-1; V gene: TRBV4-1; D gene: .; clone size: once; CDR3 DNA: TGCGCCAGCAGCCAAGAGGAAGGGGGGCGGCAGTTCTTC; CDR3 protein: CASSQEEGGRQFF
J gene: TRBJ1-5; V gene: TRBV6-6; D gene: TRBD1; clone size: .; CDR3 DNA: TGTGCCAGCAGTAAGCAACAGGGGCGCGGCAATCAGCCCCAGCATTTT; CDR3 protein: CASSKQQGRGNQPQHF
J gene: TRBJ2-2; V gene: TRBV5-1; D gene: .; clone size: .; CDR3 DNA: TGCGCCAGCAGCACGAGGACAGCAGCGAACACCGGGGAGCTGTTTTTT; CDR3 protein: CASSTRTAANTGELFF
J gene: TRBJ2-7; V gene: TRBV7-9; D gene: .; clone size: .; CDR3 DNA: TGTGCCAGCAGCTTAACCCACGAGCAGTACTTC; CDR3 protein: CASSLTHEQYF
J gene: TRBJ2-4; V gene: TRBV11-2; D gene: .; clone size: .; CDR3 DNA: TGTGCCAGCAGCTTAGATACGGGGGTAGGGGCCAAAAACATTCAGTACTTC; CDR3 protein: CASSLDTGVGAKNIQYF
J gene: TRBJ2-7; V gene: TRBV25-1; D gene: TRBD1; clone size: .; CDR3 DNA: TGTGCCAGCAAAAGGACAGGGAATCTGGAGCAGTACTTC; CDR3 protein: CASKRTGNLEQYF
J gene: TRBJ1-3; V gene: TRBV4-1; D gene: .; clone size: few; CDR3 DNA: TGCGCCAGCAGCCAAGGGAGCCGGGTTAGCGGAAACACCATATATTTT; CDR3 protein: CASSQGSRVSGNTIYF
J gene: TRBJ2-3; V gene: TRBV10-3; D gene: TRBD2; clone size: .; CDR3 DNA: TGTGCCATCAGTGAGTCCACTAGCGGGAAGTCAGATACGCAGTATTTT; CDR3 protein: CAISESTSGKSDTQYF
J gene: TRBJ2-2; V gene: TRBV2; D gene: .; clone size: .; CDR3 DNA: TGTGCCAGCAGTGTCCTAGAAGGAACCGGGGAGCTGTTTTTT; CDR3 protein: CASSVLEGTGELFF
J gene: TRBJ2-4; V gene: TRBV28; D gene: .; clone size: few; CDR3 DNA: TGTGCCAGCAGAAATTCCGGGACGGTGTACATTCAGTACTTC; CDR3 protein: CASRNSGTVYIQYF
J gene: TRBJ1-5; V gene: TRBV7-8; D gene: .; clone size: .; CDR3 DNA: TGTGCCAGCAGCTTTTCGCCCGAATTCAATCAGCCCCAGCATTTT; CDR3 protein: CASSFSPEFNQPQHF
J gene: TRBJ1-2; V gene: TRBV7-2; D gene: .; clone size: medium-sized; CDR3 DNA: TGTGCCAGCAGCGCACGGGACACCGGAAGCTATGGCTACACCTTC; CDR3 protein: CASSARDTGSYGYTF
J gene: TRBJ2-5; V gene: TRBV27; D gene: TRBD2; clone size: .; CDR3 DNA: TGTGCCAGCAGTTTCGGACTAGCGGGGGGGCAGGAGACCCAGTACTTC; CDR3 protein: CASSFGLAGGQETQYF
J gene: TRBJ1-5; V gene: TRBV6-5; D gene: .; clone size: .; CDR3 DNA: TGTGCCAGCAGTTACTCATCCAGAAATCAGCCCCAGCATTTT; CDR3 protein: CASSYSSRNQPQHF
J gene: TRBJ2-7; V gene: TRBV6-6; D gene: TRBD2; clone size: .; CDR3 DNA: TGTGCCAGCAGTTACGCCCTAGCGGGAGGCTCCTACGAGCAGTACTTC; CDR3 protein: CASSYALAGGSYEQYF
J gene: TRBJ1-2; V gene: TRBV6-5; D gene: .; clone size: .; CDR3 DNA: TGTGCCAGCAGTTACGGGGGGACGCATGGCTACACCTTC; CDR3 protein: CASSYGGTHGYTF
J gene: TRBJ1-2; V gene: TRBV30; D gene: TRBD1; clone size: .; CDR3 DNA: TGTGCCTGCCGACAGGGTTACGGCTACACCTTC; CDR3 protein: CACRQGYGYTF
J gene: TRBJ2-7; V gene: TRBV7-2; D gene: TRBD2; clone size: .; CDR3 DNA: TGTGCCAGCAGCTTAAGGGCGACTAGCGGGAGGGCAGGTTCCTACGAGCAGTACTTC; CDR3 protein: CASSLRATSGRAGSYEQYF
J gene: TRBJ2-2; V gene: TRBV27; D gene: .; clone size: .; CDR3 DNA: TGTGCCAGCAGTAGGGATTCCGGGGAGCTGTTTTTT; CDR3 protein: CASSRDSGELFF
J gene: TRBJ2-7; V gene: TRBV19; D gene: .; clone size: .; CDR3 DNA: TGTGCCAGTAGTAGGAGCCCAGGACCCTCCTACGAGCAGTACTTC; CDR3 protein: CASSRSPGPSYEQYF
J gene: TRBJ1-5; V gene: TRBV2; D gene: .; clone size: once; CDR3 DNA: TGTGCCAGCAGTGGAACGGGATACAATCAGCCCCAGCATTTT; CDR3 protein: CASSGTGYNQPQHF
J gene: TRBJ2-4; V gene: TRBV5-1; D gene: TRBD1; clone size: .; CDR3 DNA: TGCGCCAGCAGCTTGTCGGGGACAGGGAGGAACATTCAGTACTTC; CDR3 protein: CASSLSGTGRNIQYF
J gene: TRBJ1-2; V gene: TRBV10-3; D gene: .; clone size: few; CDR3 DNA: TGTGCCATCAGTGAGGGGGCGTCCTATGGCTACACCTTC; CDR3 protein: CAISEGASYGYTF
J gene: TRBJ2-3; V gene: TRBV7-2; D gene: TRBD1; clone size: .; CDR3 DNA: TGTGCCAGCAGCCGGACAGGGGGCGATGATACGCAGTATTTT; CDR3 protein: CASSRTGGDDTQYF
J gene: TRBJ2-3; V gene: TRBV9; D gene: .; clone size: .; CDR3 DNA: TGTGCCAGCAGCGTAGTCCCTATCACAGATACGCAGTATTTT; CDR3 protein: CASSVVPITDTQYF
J gene: TRBJ2-7; V gene: TRBV6-6; D gene: .; clone size: few; CDR3 DNA: TGTGCCAGCAGTTACGCTGACAGCCGTCGGGGAGACGAGCAGTACTTC; CDR3 protein: CASSYADSRRGDEQYF
J gene: TRBJ1-1; V gene: TRBV7-3; D gene: .; clone size: few; CDR3 DNA: TGTGCCAGCAGCTTGGGGTCAGAAGGTTTCCGCACTGAAGCTTTCTTT; CDR3 protein: CASSLGSEGFRTEAFF
J gene: TRBJ1-5; V gene: TRBV10-3; D gene: .; clone size: few; CDR3 DNA: TGTGCCATCAGGTTGACAGACGAACAGCCCCAGCATTTT; CDR3 protein: CAIRLTDEQPQHF
J gene: TRBJ2-7; V gene: TRBV6-1; D gene: .; clone size: .; CDR3 DNA: TGTGCCAGCAGTGAGGTCAGAGATTCGCAGTACTTC; CDR3 protein: CASSEVRDSQYF
J gene: TRBJ1-2; V gene: TRBV7-9; D gene: .; clone size: .; CDR3 DNA: TGTGCCAGCAGACCTAGGCAGGGGAAGATTTATGGCTACACCTTC; CDR3 protein: CASRPRQGKIYGYTF